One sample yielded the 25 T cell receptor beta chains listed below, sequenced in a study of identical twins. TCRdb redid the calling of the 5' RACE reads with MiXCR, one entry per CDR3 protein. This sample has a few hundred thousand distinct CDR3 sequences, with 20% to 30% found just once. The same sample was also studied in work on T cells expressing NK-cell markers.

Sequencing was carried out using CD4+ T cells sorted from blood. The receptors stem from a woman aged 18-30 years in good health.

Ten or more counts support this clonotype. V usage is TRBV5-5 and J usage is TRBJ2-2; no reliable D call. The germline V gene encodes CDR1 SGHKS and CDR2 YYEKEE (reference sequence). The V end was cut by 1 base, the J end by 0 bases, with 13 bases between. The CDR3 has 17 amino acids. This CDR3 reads CASSLNLRIANTGELFF. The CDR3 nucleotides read TGTGCCAGCAGCTTGAACTTGCGGATCGCGAACACCGGGGAGCTGTTTTTT.

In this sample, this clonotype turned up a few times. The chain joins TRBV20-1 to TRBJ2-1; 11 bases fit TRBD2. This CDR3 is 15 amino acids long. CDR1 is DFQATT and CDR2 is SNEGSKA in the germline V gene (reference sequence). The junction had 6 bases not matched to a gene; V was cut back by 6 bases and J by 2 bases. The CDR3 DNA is TGCAGTGCCACGAAGGGACTAGCGGCCTACAATGAGCAGTTCTTC. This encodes CSATKGLAAYNEQFF.

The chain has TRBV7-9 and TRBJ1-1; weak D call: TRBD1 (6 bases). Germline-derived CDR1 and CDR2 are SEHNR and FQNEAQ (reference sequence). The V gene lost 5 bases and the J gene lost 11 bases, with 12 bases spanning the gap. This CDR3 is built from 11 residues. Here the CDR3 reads CASSTSDRAFF. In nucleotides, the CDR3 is TGTGCCAGCAGCACCTCCGACAGGGCTTTCTTT.

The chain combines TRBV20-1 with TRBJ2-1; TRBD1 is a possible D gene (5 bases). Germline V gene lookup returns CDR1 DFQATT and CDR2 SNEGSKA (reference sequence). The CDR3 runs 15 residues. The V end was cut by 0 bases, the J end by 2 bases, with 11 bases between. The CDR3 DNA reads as TGCAGTGCTAGAGATTTTGGGGCAGCCTACAATGAGCAGTTCTTC. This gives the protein CSARDFGAAYNEQFF.

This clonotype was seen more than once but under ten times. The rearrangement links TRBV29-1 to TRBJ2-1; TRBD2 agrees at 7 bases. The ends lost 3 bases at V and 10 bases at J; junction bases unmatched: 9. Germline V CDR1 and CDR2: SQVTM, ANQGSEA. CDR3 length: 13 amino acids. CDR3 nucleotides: TGCAGCGTTGATTGGCGGGGAGGGGTCGAGCAGTTCTTC. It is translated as CSVDWRGGVEQFF.

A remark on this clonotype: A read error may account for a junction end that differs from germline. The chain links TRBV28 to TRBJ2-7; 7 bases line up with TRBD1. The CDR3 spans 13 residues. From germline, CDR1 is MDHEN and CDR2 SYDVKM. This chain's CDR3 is CASRRGTVSLVDF. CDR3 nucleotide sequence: TGTGCCAGCAGACGTGGGACAGTATCCCTCGTGGACTTC.

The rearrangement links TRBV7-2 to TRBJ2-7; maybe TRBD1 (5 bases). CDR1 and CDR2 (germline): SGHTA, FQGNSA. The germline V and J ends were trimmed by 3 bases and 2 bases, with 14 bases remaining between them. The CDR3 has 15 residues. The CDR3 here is CASSLMAGFAYEQYF. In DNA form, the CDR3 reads TGTGCCAGCAGCTTGATGGCAGGGTTCGCCTACGAGCAGTACTTC.

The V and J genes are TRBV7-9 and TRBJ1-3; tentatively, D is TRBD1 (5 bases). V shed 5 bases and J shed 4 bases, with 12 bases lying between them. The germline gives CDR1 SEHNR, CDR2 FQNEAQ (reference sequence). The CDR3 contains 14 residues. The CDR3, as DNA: TGTGCCAGCAGCGAACTCAGGGTGGGAAACACCATATATTTT. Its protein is CASSELRVGNTIYF.

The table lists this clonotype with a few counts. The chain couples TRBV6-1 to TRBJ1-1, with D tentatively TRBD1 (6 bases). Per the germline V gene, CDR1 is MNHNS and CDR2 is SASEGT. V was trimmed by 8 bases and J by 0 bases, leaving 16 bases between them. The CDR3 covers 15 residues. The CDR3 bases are TGTGCCAGCTGGGCACCGGGACACCTGAACACTGAAGCTTTCTTT. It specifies CASWAPGHLNTEAFF.

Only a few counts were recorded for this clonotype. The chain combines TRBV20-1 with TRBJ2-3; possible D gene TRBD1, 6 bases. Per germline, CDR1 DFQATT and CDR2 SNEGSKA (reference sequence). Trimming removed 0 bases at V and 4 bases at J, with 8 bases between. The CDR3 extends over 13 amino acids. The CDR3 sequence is CSAREEGADTQYF. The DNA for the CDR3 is TGCAGTGCTAGAGAAGAGGGGGCAGATACGCAGTATTTT.

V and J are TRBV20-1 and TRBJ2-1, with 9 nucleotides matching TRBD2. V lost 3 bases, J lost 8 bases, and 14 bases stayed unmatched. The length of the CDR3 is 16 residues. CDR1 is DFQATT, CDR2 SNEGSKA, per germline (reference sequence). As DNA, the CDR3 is TGCAGTGCTAGGAGTCCTTGGCGGGAGGGCTCCCATGAGCAGTTCTTC. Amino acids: CSARSPWREGSHEQFF.

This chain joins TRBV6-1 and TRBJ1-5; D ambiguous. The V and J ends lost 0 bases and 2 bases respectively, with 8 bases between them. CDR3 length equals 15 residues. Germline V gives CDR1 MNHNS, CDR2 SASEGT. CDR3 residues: CASSEAYRGNQPQHF. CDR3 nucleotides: TGTGCCAGCAGTGAAGCCTACCGCGGCAATCAGCCCCAGCATTTT.

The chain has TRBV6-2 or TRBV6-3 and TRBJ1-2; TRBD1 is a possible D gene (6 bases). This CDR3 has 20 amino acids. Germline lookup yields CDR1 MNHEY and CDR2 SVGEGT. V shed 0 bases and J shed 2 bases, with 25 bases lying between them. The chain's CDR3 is CASSYSIEQGWFNENYGYTF. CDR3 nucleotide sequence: TGTGCCAGCAGTTACTCGATCGAACAGGGATGGTTTAACGAGAACTATGGCTACACCTTC.

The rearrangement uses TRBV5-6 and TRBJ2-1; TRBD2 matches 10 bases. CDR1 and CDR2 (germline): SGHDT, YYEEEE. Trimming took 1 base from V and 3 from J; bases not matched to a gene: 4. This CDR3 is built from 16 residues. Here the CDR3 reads CASSLSGLAVYNEQFF. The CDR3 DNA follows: TGTGCCAGCAGCTTGTCCGGACTAGCGGTCTACAATGAGCAGTTCTTC.

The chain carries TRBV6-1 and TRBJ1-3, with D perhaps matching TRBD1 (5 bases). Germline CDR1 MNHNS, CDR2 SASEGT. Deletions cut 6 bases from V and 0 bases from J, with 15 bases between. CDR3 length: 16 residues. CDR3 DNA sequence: TGTGCCAGCAGCCGGGGACGGATCAGCTCTGGAAACACCATATATTTT. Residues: CASSRGRISSGNTIYF.

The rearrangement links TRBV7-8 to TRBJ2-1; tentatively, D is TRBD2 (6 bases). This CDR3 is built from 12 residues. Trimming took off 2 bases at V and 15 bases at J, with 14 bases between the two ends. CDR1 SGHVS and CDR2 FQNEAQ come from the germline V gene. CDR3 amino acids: CASSLSGGVPFF. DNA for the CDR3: TGTGCCAGCAGCTTATCCGGCGGGGTACCGTTCTTC.

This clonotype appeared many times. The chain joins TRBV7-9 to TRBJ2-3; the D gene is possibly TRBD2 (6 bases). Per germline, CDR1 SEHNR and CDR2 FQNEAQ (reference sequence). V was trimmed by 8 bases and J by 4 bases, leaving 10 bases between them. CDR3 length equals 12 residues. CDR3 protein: CASSGGADTQYF. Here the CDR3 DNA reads TGTGCCAGCTCCGGAGGGGCAGATACGCAGTATTTT.

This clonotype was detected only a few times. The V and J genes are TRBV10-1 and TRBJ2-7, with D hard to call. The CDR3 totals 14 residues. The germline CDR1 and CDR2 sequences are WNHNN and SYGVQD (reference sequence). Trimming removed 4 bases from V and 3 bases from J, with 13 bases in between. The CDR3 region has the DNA TGCGCCAGCAGTGCCGCGGTAGGGAACTACGAGCAGTACTTC. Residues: CASSAAVGNYEQYF.

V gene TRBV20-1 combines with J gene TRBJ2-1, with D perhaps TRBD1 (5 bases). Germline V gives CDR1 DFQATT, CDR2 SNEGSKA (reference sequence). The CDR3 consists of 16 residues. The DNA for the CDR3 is TGCAGCGTCTGGGGCCCAGCGTCGGAGTTCTACAATGAGCAGTTCTTC. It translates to CSVWGPASEFYNEQFF.

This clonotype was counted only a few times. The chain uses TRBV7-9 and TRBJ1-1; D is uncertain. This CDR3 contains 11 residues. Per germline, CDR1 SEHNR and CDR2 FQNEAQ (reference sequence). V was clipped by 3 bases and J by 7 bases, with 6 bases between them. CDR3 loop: CASSFVDEAFF. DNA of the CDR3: TGTGCCAGCAGCTTTGTGGATGAAGCTTTCTTT.

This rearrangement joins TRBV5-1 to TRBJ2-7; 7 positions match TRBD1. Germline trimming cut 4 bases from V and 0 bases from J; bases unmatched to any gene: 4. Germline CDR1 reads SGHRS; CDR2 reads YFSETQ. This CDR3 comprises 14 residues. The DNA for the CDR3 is TGCGCCAGCAGCGACCGACAGGGCTCCTACGAGCAGTACTTC. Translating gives CASSDRQGSYEQYF.

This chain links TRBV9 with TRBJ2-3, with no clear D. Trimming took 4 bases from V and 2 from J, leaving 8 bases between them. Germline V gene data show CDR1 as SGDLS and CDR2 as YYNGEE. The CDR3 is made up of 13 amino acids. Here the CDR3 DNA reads TGTGCCAGCAGCCCACTACTCACAGATACGCAGTATTTT. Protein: CASSPLLTDTQYF.

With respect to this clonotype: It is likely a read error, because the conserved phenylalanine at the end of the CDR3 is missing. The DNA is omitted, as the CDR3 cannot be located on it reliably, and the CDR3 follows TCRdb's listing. The CDR3 loop reads CASSQLQGSPPAI. The chain employs TRBV4-3 and TRBJ2-1; TRBD1, the D gene given by the table, was not confirmed from the DNA. The CDR3 is 13 residues long, counting both termini. Germline V gives CDR1 LGHNA, CDR2 YSLEER.

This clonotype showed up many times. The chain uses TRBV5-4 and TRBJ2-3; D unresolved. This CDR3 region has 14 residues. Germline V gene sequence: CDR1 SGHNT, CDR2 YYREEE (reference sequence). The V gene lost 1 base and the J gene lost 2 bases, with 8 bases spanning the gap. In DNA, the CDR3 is TGTGCCAGCAGCTTGTCCAAGTCCACAGATACGCAGTATTTT. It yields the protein CASSLSKSTDTQYF. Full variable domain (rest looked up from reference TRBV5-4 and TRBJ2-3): ETGVTQSPTHLIKTRGQQVTLRCSSQSGHNTVSWYQQALGQGPQFIFQYYREEENGRGNFPPRFSGLQFPNYSSELNVNALELDDSALYLCASSLSKSTDTQYFGPGTRLTVL.

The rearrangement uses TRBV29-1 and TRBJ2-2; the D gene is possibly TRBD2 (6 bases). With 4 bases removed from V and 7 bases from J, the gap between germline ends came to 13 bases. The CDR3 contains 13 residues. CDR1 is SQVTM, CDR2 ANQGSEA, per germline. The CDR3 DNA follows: TGCAGCGTTGCAGATAGCGGAGGCGGGGAGCTGTTTTTT. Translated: CSVADSGGGELFF.